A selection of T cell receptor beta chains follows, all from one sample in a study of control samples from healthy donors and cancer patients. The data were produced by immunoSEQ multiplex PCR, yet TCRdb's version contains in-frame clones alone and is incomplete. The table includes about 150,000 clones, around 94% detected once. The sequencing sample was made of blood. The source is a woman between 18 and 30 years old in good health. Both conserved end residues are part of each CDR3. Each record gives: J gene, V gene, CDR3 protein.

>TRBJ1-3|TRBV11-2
CASGGQVGNTIYF
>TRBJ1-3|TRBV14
CASSQDLMRNSGNTIYF
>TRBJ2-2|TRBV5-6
CASSLDSPGVTGELFF
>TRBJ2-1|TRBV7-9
CASSPRTGENEQFF
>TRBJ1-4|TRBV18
CASSPRQGGRTNEKLFF
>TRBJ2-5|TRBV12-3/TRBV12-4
CATVQGMETQYF
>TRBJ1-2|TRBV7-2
CASSLSSNYGYTF
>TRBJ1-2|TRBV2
CASSEVAGVWGYTF
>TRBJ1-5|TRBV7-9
CASSTGTLYSNQPQHF
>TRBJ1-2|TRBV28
CASSPGQPSRYTF